This is a list of T cell receptor beta chains from one sample in a study of shared clonotypes between healthy human individuals. The repertoire was sequenced with immunoSEQ multiplex PCR; TCRdb's copy has only in-frame clones and lacks some. This sample yields more than 550,000 clones, of which roughly 87% are seen a single time; about a third belongs to the top ten. Material: memory CD8+ T cells from PBMCs. The receptor set was obtained from a man aged 18-30 years in good health. Some clones in this sample may be carry-over from other donors' samples. CDR3s include the opening cysteine and the closing phenylalanine or tryptophan. A D gene is named only where the DNA matches it firmly. The listing skips clone size in some rows; elsewhere it reads once, few, many or a size class.

j_gene,abundance,v_gene,d_gene,CDR3aa,CDR3nt
TRBJ2-7,.,TRBV11-2,.,CASSLGARTSYEQYF,TGTGCCAGCAGCTTAGGAGCCCGCACCTCCTACGAGCAGTACTTC
TRBJ1-1,.,TRBV5-5,TRBD1,CASSWGTAEAFF,TGTGCCAGCAGCTGGGGGACAGCTGAAGCTTTCTTT
TRBJ1-4,.,TRBV11-2,TRBD1,CASSPHRGSRDEKLFF,TGTGCCAGCAGCCCTCACAGGGGCTCAAGAGATGAAAAACTGTTTTTT
TRBJ2-7,.,TRBV5-6,TRBD2,CASSLSPSGTYEQYF,TGTGCCAGCAGCTTGTCGCCTAGCGGGACCTACGAGCAGTACTTC
TRBJ1-1,.,TRBV10-1,.,CASSWSRGNTEAFF,TGCGCCAGCAGTTGGAGCAGGGGCAACACTGAAGCTTTCTTT
TRBJ2-7,.,TRBV19,.,CASSFGRAGEQYF,TGTGCCAGTAGCTTCGGCAGGGCTGGCGAGCAGTACTTC
TRBJ1-2,.,TRBV11-2,TRBD1,CASSLGQTGTVDYGYTF,TGTGCCAGCAGCTTAGGTCAGACAGGGACGGTGGACTATGGCTACACCTTC
TRBJ1-2,.,TRBV10-3,TRBD1,CAISEWGQPQDGYTF,TGTGCCATCAGTGAGTGGGGACAGCCCCAAGATGGCTACACCTTC
TRBJ2-7,.,TRBV11-2,.,CASNVIVSPNEQYF,TGTGCCAGCAATGTGATAGTTTCTCCGAACGAGCAGTACTTC
TRBJ2-1,.,TRBV9,.,CASSVALAPPFNEQFF,TGTGCCAGCAGCGTAGCTCTAGCCCCGCCTTTCAATGAGCAGTTCTTC
TRBJ2-6,many,TRBV9,.,CASSLVMKPSGANVLTF,TGTGCCAGCAGCCTAGTCATGAAACCATCTGGGGCCAACGTCCTGACTTTC
TRBJ2-3,.,TRBV5-1,.,CASSYADTQYF,TGCGCCAGCAGCTATGCAGATACGCAGTATTTT
TRBJ2-1,.,TRBV18,.,CASSPQVEGDEQFF,TGTGCCAGCTCACCGCAGGTCGAGGGGGATGAGCAGTTCTTC
TRBJ2-5,.,TRBV4-3,.,CASSQDRRRGETQYF,TGCGCCAGCAGCCAAGATCGCCGGAGGGGAGAGACCCAGTACTTC
TRBJ1-2,.,TRBV5-4,.,CASTPGGGGYGYTF,TGTGCCAGCACCCCTGGCGGAGGGGGCTATGGCTACACCTTC
TRBJ2-7,.,TRBV7-9,TRBD2,CASSSSGRGSYEQYF,TGTGCCAGCAGCTCGAGCGGGAGGGGCTCCTACGAGCAGTACTTC
TRBJ2-2,.,TRBV7-3,.,CASSLGVGELFF,TGTGCCAGCAGCCTCGGCGTCGGGGAGCTGTTTTTT
TRBJ2-3,.,TRBV18,.,CASSPPGDTQYF,TGTGCCAGCTCACCACCGGGTGATACGCAGTATTTT
TRBJ1-4,.,TRBV10-3,.,CAISDPGVDNEKLFF,TGTGCCATCAGTGATCCGGGGGTGGATAATGAAAAACTGTTTTTT
TRBJ2-7,.,TRBV5-1,.,CASSTITSYEQYF,TGCGCCAGCAGCACAATAACCTCCTACGAGCAGTACTTC
TRBJ2-7,.,TRBV6-5,.,CASSRAYRQPDEQYF,TGTGCCAGCAGTCGGGCCTATAGGCAGCCCGACGAGCAGTACTTC
TRBJ1-5,.,TRBV25-1,.,CASSERDFNQPQHF,TGTGCCAGCAGTGAGAGGGATTTCAATCAGCCCCAGCATTTT
TRBJ2-7,.,TRBV30,.,CAWSVQAQGTYEQYF,TGTGCCTGGAGTGTTCAAGCCCAGGGTACCTACGAGCAGTACTTC
TRBJ2-1,.,TRBV6-1,.,CASSEGGLKSSYNEQFF,TGTGCCAGCAGTGAGGGGGGACTGAAGAGCTCCTACAATGAGCAGTTCTTC